These 30 T cell receptor beta chains were sequenced from one sample in a study of blood T cell repertoires in COVID-19 (dated by TCRdb to the early 2020s). Library method: the immunoSEQ multiplex PCR assay. This is the immuneACCESS table as TCRdb keeps it, with only in-frame sequences that have V and J called. A part of the clones is gone; compared with another copy, unresolved V genes explain less than half, and the rest is unexplained. The table for this sample lists 350,000 to 450,000 clones; around 89% of them were counted only once. Together, the top ten hold around 1.2% of the sample. Sequenced material: peripheral blood. Receptors originate from a middle-aged man with acute or convalescent COVID-19.

The chain has TRBV12-3 or TRBV12-4 and TRBJ1-4, with D hard to call. This CDR3 comprises 13 residues. V gave up 6 bases and J gave up 5 bases, with 10 bases separating them. In DNA, the CDR3 is TGTGCCAGCAGCACCGTCGGGAATGAAAAACTGTTTTTT. This translates into CASSTVGNEKLFF.

The V and J genes are TRBV24-1 and TRBJ2-7; D might be TRBD1 (6 bases). Trimming cost V 4 bases and J 0 bases, with 9 bases left between them. Germline CDR1 reads KGHDR; CDR2 reads SFDVKD. The CDR3 is 14 amino acids. The CDR3 spells CATSDSGDSYEQYF. For the CDR3, the DNA is TGTGCCACCAGTGACTCAGGGGACTCCTACGAGCAGTACTTC.

The CDR3 coding sequence is TGTGCCAGCAGCCCTCAGGAGGTCTCCTATAATTCACCCCTCCACTTT. Translating gives CASSPQEVSYNSPLHF. The chain employs TRBV7-2 and TRBJ1-6; no reliable D call. Trimming pared 5 bases from V and 0 bases from J, leaving 11 bases between. The germline CDR1 and CDR2 sequences are SGHTA and FQGNSA. The CDR3 has 16 residues.

The rearrangement links TRBV7-3 to TRBJ2-3, with 10 positions matching TRBD1. V was pared by 5 bases and J by 7 bases, with 6 bases of the junction left unmatched. The germline V gene encodes CDR1 SGHTA and CDR2 FQGTGA. The CDR3 sequence is 14 residues long. CDR3 residues: CASSQGQGSHTQYF. The CDR3 DNA sequence: TGTGCCAGCAGCCAGGGACAGGGGAGCCATACGCAGTATTTT.

The chain links TRBV6-2 or TRBV6-3 to TRBJ1-5; no definite D call. Germline V CDR1 and CDR2: MNHEY, SVGEGT. With 2 bases removed from V and 0 bases from J, the gap between germline ends came to 11 bases. CDR3 size: 16 residues. CDR3 residues: CASSYRPGASNQPQHF. The CDR3 DNA reads as TGTGCCAGCAGTTACCGGCCGGGAGCTAGCAATCAGCCCCAGCATTTT.

V and J are TRBV5-1 and TRBJ2-2; 9 bases agree with TRBD1. Trimming took 7 bases from V and 6 from J; bases not matched to a gene: 13. The CDR3 loop spans 16 amino acids. CDR1 and CDR2 (germline): SGHRS, YFSETQ. The chain's CDR3 is CASGLLTGGDAGELFF. DNA for the CDR3: TGCGCCAGCGGACTGCTAACAGGGGGCGACGCCGGGGAGCTGTTTTTT.

V and J are TRBV12-3 or TRBV12-4 and TRBJ1-2, with D uncertain. The CDR3 totals 12 residues. The ends were cut back, 3 bases at V and 4 bases at J, with 6 bases in the middle. This CDR3 reads CASSFNGYGYTF. The CDR3 bases are TGTGCCAGCAGTTTTAACGGCTATGGCTACACCTTC.

This clone was recorded a few times. The V and J genes are TRBV4-2 and TRBJ1-3; TRBD1 aligns across 10 bases. Losses at the gene ends were 3 bases for V and 2 bases for J; bases not matched to a gene: 7. Germline-derived CDR1 and CDR2 are LGHNA and YNFKEQ. The CDR3 length is 17 residues. The CDR3 DNA reads TGTGCCAGCAGCCAGAACCCCGGGACAGGGGCTGGAAACACCATATATTTT. This translates into CASSQNPGTGAGNTIYF.

CDR3 bases: TGTGCCAGCAGTTCCTCCGGGACATCTTTCCACGAGCAGTACTTC. It codes for CASSSSGTSFHEQYF. The chain carries TRBV28 and TRBJ2-7; possible D gene TRBD1, 6 bases. CDR3 size: 15 residues. CDR1 is MDHEN, CDR2 SYDVKM, per germline. Trimming stripped 4 bases from V and 5 bases from J, with 18 bases between. The whole variable domain, remainder taken from reference TRBV28 and TRBJ2-7, is DVKVTQSSRYLVKRTGEKVFLECVQDMDHENMFWYRQDPGLGLRLIYFSYDVKMKEKGDIPEGYSVSREKKERFSLILESASTNQTSMYLCASSSSGTSFHEQYFGPGTRLTVT.

The chain joins TRBV13 to TRBJ2-2; D uncertain. The V end lost 5 bases, the J end lost 6 bases, and 13 bases lay between the germline ends. Germline V gene lookup returns CDR1 PRHDT and CDR2 FYEKMQ (reference sequence). The CDR3 loop spans 14 amino acids. Here the CDR3 DNA reads TGTGCCAGCAGCCAATCGGTCCGTGCCGGGGAGCTGTTTTTT. As protein: CASSQSVRAGELFF.

The rearrangement joins TRBV5-1 to TRBJ2-7; a possible D gene is TRBD1 (5 bases). From germline, CDR1 is SGHRS and CDR2 YFSETQ. The germline V and J ends were trimmed by 4 bases and 0 bases, with 17 bases remaining between them. CDR3 length: 16 residues. The CDR3 coding sequence is TGCGCCAGCAGCAGGAGACAGACACATAGCTCCTACGAGCAGTACTTC. Its translation is CASSRRQTHSSYEQYF.

CDR3 bases: TGCGCCAGCACGTGGAGGGTGATTCCCCAGCATTTT. This gives the protein CASTWRVIPQHF. J is TRBJ1-5 and V is TRBV10-1; D ambiguous. The CDR3 is 12 amino acids. In germline, CDR1 is WNHNN, CDR2 SYGVQD (reference sequence). Trimming stripped 7 bases from V and 10 bases from J, with 14 bases between.

V is TRBV5-4 and J is TRBJ2-3; D is uncertain. This CDR3 region has 15 residues. The V gene's germline CDR1 is SGHNT and CDR2 YYREEE (reference sequence). V was shortened by 0 bases and J by 5 bases, with 13 bases between the two germline ends. CDR3 nucleotide sequence: TGTGCCAGCAGCTTGGTCTCCAGTCCCCGAGATACGCAGTATTTT. Translated: CASSLVSSPRDTQYF.

The genes are TRBV5-1 and TRBJ1-5; maybe TRBD1 (5 bases). This CDR3 contains 15 residues. The germline V and J ends were trimmed by 0 bases and 11 bases, with 18 bases remaining between them. CDR1 SGHRS and CDR2 YFSETQ come from the germline V gene. This chain's CDR3 is CASSLGGTGPSAQHF. As DNA, the CDR3 is TGCGCCAGCAGCTTGGGCGGGACGGGACCATCAGCCCAGCATTTT. Full variable domain (remainder filled in from reference TRBV5-1 and TRBJ1-5): KAGVTQTPRYLIKTRGQQVTLSCSPISGHRSVSWYQQTPGQGLQFLFEYFSETQRNKGNFPGRFSGRQFSNSRSEMNVSTLELGDSALYLCASSLGGTGPSAQHFGDGTRLSIL.

The chain's CDR3 is CASSPRQGTYEQYF. The CDR3 bases are TGTGCCAGCAGCCCAAGACAGGGGACCTACGAGCAGTACTTC. The chain uses TRBV11-3 and TRBJ2-7, with 8 bases identical to TRBD1. V lost 5 bases to trimming and J lost 2 bases; unmatched junction nucleotides: 5. Germline V gene lookup returns CDR1 SGHNT and CDR2 YENEEA. CDR3 length equals 14 residues.

This clone showed up just once. The chain uses TRBV27 and TRBJ2-1; D uncertain. The CDR3 sequence is 13 residues long. The V gene lost 2 bases and the J gene lost 6 bases, with 8 bases spanning the gap. The germline gives CDR1 MNHEY, CDR2 SMNVEV (reference sequence). The CDR3 nucleotides are TGTGCCAGCAGTTTAGGAGTTCGCAATGAGCAGTTCTTC. Protein: CASSLGVRNEQFF.

The chain uses TRBV2 and TRBJ2-3; D may be TRBD1 (5 bases). The V end was cut by 7 bases, the J end by 6 bases, with 14 bases between. CDR3 length: 13 amino acids. Germline values: CDR1 SNHLY, CDR2 FYNNEI. In DNA, the CDR3 is TGTGCCAGCATCGGCAGGGTAGTGGATACGCAGTATTTT. This codes for CASIGRVVDTQYF. Filled out from reference TRBV2 and TRBJ2-3, the complete variable domain reads EPEVTQTPSHQVTQMGQEVILRCVPISNHLYFYWYRQILGQKVEFLVSFYNNEISEKSEIFDDQFSVERPDGSNFTLKIRSTKLEDSAMYFCASIGRVVDTQYFGPGTRLTVL.

The gene calls are TRBV5-6 and TRBJ1-2, with 8 bases fitting TRBD1. This CDR3 region has 13 residues. The junction had 4 bases not matched to a gene; V was cut back by 4 bases and J by 5 bases. Looked up from germline, CDR1 is SGHDT and CDR2 is YYEEEE. CDR3 amino acids: CASSPGGAYGYTF. The DNA for the CDR3 is TGTGCCAGCAGCCCAGGGGGCGCTTATGGCTACACCTTC.

Here the CDR3 reads CASSSTGANYGYTF. The CDR3 coding sequence is TGCGCCAGCAGCTCGACAGGGGCGAACTATGGCTACACCTTC. V is TRBV5-1 and J is TRBJ1-2; 8 nucleotides line up with TRBD1. The CDR3 consists of 14 residues. The V gene's germline CDR1 is SGHRS and CDR2 YFSETQ. The V and J ends lost 3 bases and 2 bases, in that order; junction bases with no gene match: 3.

The V and J genes are TRBV7-9 and TRBJ1-2, with D possibly being TRBD1 (6 bases). Between the trimmed V and J ends, which lost 1 base and 6 bases, there was a span of 6 bases. The germline CDR1 and CDR2 sequences are SEHNR and FQNEAQ (reference sequence). This CDR3 comprises 12 residues. DNA for the CDR3: TGTGCCAGCAGCTTAGAGGGGGATGGCTACACCTTC. It yields the protein CASSLEGDGYTF.

The V gene is TRBV15, the J gene TRBJ2-5; no clear D. The V end lost 2 bases, the J end lost 0 bases, and 10 bases lay between the germline ends. This CDR3 spans 15 amino acids. Germline-derived CDR1 and CDR2 are LNHNV and YYDKDF (reference sequence). CDR3 loop: CATSRTNRDQETQYF. CDR3 bases: TGTGCCACCAGCAGAACCAACAGAGACCAAGAGACCCAGTACTTC.

This rearrangement joins TRBV7-9 to TRBJ1-1; TRBD1 might be the D (5 bases). Trimming cost V 5 bases and J 0 bases, with 13 bases left between them. The CDR3 is 15 amino acids. Looked up from germline, CDR1 is SEHNR and CDR2 is FQNEAQ (reference sequence). The CDR3 nucleotides read TGTGCCAGCAGCCGTCCCGTGACAGTGAACACTGAAGCTTTCTTT. It encodes CASSRPVTVNTEAFF.

The V gene is TRBV7-6, the J gene TRBJ2-3, with D maybe TRBD2 (6 bases). This CDR3 comprises 15 residues. Trimming removed 4 bases from V and 0 bases from J, with 11 bases in between. Per germline, CDR1 SGHVS and CDR2 FNYEAQ. The CDR3: CASSWAGRSTDTQYF. Written as DNA, the CDR3 is TGTGCCAGCAGCTGGGCGGGACGGAGCACAGATACGCAGTATTTT. The full variable domain, with the rest looked up from reference TRBV7-6 and TRBJ2-3, is GAGVSQSPRYKVTKRGQDVALRCDPISGHVSLYWYRQALGQGPEFLTYFNYEAQQDKSGLPNDRFSAERPEGSISTLTIQRTEQRDSAMYRCASSWAGRSTDTQYFGPGTRLTVL.

The V call is TRBV28, the J call TRBJ1-5; TRBD1 agrees at 12 bases. CDR3 length: 13 residues. Per the germline V gene, CDR1 is MDHEN and CDR2 is SYDVKM. Trimming at V came to 7 bases and at J to 7 bases, leaving 2 bases not matched to a gene. DNA for the CDR3: TGTGCCAGCATAGGGACAGGGGGCCAGCCCCAGCATTTT. This gives the protein CASIGTGGQPQHF.

This chain links TRBV9 with TRBJ1-2, with 8 positions matching TRBD1. CDR3 length: 15 residues. Trimming took 0 bases from V and 6 from J; bases not matched to a gene: 7. Germline loops: CDR1 SGDLS, CDR2 YYNGEE. CDR3 sequence (DNA): TGTGCCAGCAGCGTAGGCCTCGGCAGGGGGCATGGCTACACCTTC. It encodes CASSVGLGRGHGYTF.

The V gene is TRBV5-4, the J gene TRBJ2-2; D gene ambiguous. CDR1 is SGHNT and CDR2 is YYREEE in the germline V gene (reference sequence). The CDR3 covers 15 residues. Between the trimmed V and J ends, which lost 4 bases and 0 bases, there was a span of 10 bases. The CDR3 is CASSPDNANTGELFF. In DNA, the CDR3 is TGTGCCAGCAGCCCAGACAACGCGAACACCGGGGAGCTGTTTTTT.

This clone was counted once. One end of the junction is discordant with germline, which a read error may explain. The CDR3 loop reads CASRLAGEETQYF. CDR3 nucleotide sequence: TGTGCCAGCAGGTTAGCGGGAGAAGAGACCCAGTACTTC. This chain links TRBV12-3 or TRBV12-4 with TRBJ2-5, with 9 bases that match TRBD2. There are 13 residues in the CDR3.

This rearrangement joins TRBV24-1 to TRBJ2-3; the D is unclear. The CDR3 is 14 residues long. Germline loops: CDR1 KGHDR, CDR2 SFDVKD. The V end lost 0 bases, the J end lost 2 bases, and 5 bases lay between the germline ends. The CDR3 DNA follows: TGTGCCACCAGTGATTTGGGCCACACAGATACGCAGTATTTT. Encoded protein: CATSDLGHTDTQYF.

This clone was observed a handful of times. The genes are TRBV9 and TRBJ1-4; 9 bases agree with TRBD1. The trim removed 4 bases at V and 7 bases at J, leaving 5 bases unmatched. The CDR3 is 14 amino acids. In germline, CDR1 is SGDLS, CDR2 YYNGEE. The CDR3 here is CASSQTGGSEKLFF. CDR3 bases: TGTGCCAGCAGCCAAACAGGGGGCTCTGAAAAACTGTTTTTT.

This rearrangement joins TRBV7-2 to TRBJ1-2, with D possibly being TRBD1 (5 bases). Germline CDR1 reads SGHTA; CDR2 reads FQGNSA. There are 16 residues in the CDR3. Trimming removed 2 bases from V and 6 bases from J, with 19 bases in between. In DNA form, the CDR3 reads TGTGCCAGCAGCTTATATCCGGTATGGGCAGGGAATGGCTACACCTTC. Amino acids: CASSLYPVWAGNGYTF.